This T cell receptor beta chain emerged from a study of T cell responses to AZD1222 COVID-19 vaccine. Study-wide results and limits: In the spike-specific TCR repertoire, nearly half reportedly target unmutated variant regions. Spike-specific TCR repertoires showed rising breadth and depth after two AZD1222 doses.

Trimming removed 7 bases from V and 3 bases from J, with 19 bases in between. The germline V gene has CDR1 MDHEN and CDR2 SYDVKM. The CDR3 is 17 residues long. As to this clone: Antigen unknown.

This table comes from immunoSEQ multiplex PCR, and its TCRdb copy is limited to in-frame clones, with some not included. The repertoire includes approximately 210,000 clones, 80% to 95% of them detected once, and under 4% sits in the top ten. The chain links TRBV28 to TRBJ1-6; no firm D call. This material consisted of peripheral blood, taken 28 days after the second AZD1222 dose. The clonotype originates from an adult who received the AZD1222 COVID-19 vaccine. CDR3 sequence reads: CASIPIGPEGYNSPLHF. CDR3 nucleotide sequence: TGTGCCAGCATACCGATTGGCCCCGAGGGCTATAATTCACCCCTCCACTTT.